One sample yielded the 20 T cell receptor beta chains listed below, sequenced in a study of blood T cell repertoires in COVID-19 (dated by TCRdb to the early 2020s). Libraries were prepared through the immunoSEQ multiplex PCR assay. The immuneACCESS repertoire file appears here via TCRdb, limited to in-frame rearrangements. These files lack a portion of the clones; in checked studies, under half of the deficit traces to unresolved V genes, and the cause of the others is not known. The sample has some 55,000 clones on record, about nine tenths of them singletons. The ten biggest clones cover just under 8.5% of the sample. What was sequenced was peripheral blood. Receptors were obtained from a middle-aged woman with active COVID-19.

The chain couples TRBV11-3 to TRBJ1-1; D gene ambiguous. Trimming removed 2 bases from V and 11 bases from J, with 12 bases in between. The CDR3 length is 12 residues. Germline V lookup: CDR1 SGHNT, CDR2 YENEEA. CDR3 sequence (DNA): TGTGCCAGCAGCTTAACTGAGGTGGATGCTTTCTTT. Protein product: CASSLTEVDAFF.

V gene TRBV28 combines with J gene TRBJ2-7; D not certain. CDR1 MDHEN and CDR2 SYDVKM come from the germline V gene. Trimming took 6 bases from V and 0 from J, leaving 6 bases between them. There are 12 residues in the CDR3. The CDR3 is CASSPGSYEQYF. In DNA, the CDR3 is TGTGCCAGCAGCCCCGGCTCCTACGAGCAGTACTTC.

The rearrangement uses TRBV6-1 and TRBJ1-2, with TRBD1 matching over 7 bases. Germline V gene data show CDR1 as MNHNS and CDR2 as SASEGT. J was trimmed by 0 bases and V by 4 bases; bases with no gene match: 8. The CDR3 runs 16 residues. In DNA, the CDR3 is TGTGCCAGCAGTGGTCGAACAGGGGTGACTAACTATGGCTACACCTTC. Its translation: CASSGRTGVTNYGYTF.

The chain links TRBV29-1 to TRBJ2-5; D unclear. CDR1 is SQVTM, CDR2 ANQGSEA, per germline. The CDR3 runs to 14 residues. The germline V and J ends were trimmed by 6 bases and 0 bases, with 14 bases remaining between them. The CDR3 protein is CSVKRNSNQETQYF. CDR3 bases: TGCAGCGTAAAAAGAAACAGCAACCAAGAGACCCAGTACTTC.

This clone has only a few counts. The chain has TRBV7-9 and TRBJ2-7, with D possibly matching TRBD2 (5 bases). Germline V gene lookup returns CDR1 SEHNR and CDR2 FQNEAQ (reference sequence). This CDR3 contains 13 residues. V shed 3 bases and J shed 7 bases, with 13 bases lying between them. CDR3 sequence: CASSFGSSGEQYF. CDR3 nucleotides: TGTGCCAGCAGCTTCGGGTCCTCGGGAGAGCAGTACTTC.

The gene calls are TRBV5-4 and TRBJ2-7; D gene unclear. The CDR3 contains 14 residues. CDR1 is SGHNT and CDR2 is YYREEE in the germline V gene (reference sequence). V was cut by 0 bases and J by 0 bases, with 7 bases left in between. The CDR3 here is CASSLEWSSYEQYF. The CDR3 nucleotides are TGTGCCAGCAGCTTGGAATGGAGCTCCTACGAGCAGTACTTC. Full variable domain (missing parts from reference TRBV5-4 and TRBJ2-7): ETGVTQSPTHLIKTRGQQVTLRCSSQSGHNTVSWYQQALGQGPQFIFQYYREEENGRGNFPPRFSGLQFPNYSSELNVNALELDDSALYLCASSLEWSSYEQYFGPGTRLTVT.

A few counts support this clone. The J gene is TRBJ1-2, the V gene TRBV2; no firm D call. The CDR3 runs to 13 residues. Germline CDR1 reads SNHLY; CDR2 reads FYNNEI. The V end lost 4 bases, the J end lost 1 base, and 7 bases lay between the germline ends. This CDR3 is CASSAGVNYGYTF. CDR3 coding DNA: TGTGCCAGCAGTGCCGGGGTTAACTATGGCTACACCTTC. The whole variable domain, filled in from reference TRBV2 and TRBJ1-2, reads EPEVTQTPSHQVTQMGQEVILRCVPISNHLYFYWYRQILGQKVEFLVSFYNNEISEKSEIFDDQFSVERPDGSNFTLKIRSTKLEDSAMYFCASSAGVNYGYTFGSGTRLTVV.

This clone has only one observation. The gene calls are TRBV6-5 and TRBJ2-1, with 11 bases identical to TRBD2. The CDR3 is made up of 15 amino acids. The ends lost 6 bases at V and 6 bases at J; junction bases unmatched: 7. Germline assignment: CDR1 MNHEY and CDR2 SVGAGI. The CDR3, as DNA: TGTGCCAGCAGGAGTAGCGGGGGGGCAGGCAATGAGCAGTTCTTC. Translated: CASRSSGGAGNEQFF.

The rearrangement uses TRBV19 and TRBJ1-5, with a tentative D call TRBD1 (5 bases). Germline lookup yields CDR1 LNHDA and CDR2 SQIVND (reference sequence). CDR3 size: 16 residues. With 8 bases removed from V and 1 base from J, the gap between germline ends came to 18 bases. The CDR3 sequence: CASLDQGRGSNQPQHF. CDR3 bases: TGTGCCAGTCTCGATCAGGGAAGGGGCAGCAATCAGCCCCAGCATTTT.

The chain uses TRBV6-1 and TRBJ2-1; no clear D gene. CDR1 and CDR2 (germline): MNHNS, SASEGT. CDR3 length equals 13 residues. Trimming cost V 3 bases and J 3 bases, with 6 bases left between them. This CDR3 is CASSETRYNEQFF. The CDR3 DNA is TGTGCCAGCAGTGAGACTCGCTACAATGAGCAGTTCTTC.

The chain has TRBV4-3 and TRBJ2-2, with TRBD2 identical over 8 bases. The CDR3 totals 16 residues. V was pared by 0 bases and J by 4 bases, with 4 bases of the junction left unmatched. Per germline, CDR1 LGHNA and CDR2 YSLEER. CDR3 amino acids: CASSQDSGGSTGELFF. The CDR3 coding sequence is TGCGCCAGCAGCCAAGACTCGGGGGGGAGCACCGGGGAGCTGTTTTTT.

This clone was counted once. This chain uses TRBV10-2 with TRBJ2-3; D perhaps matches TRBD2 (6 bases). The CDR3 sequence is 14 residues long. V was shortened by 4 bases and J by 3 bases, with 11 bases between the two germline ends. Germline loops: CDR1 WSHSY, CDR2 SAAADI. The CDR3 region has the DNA TGCGCCAGCAGTGTGGCGGGGAGAACAGATACGCAGTATTTT. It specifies CASSVAGRTDTQYF.

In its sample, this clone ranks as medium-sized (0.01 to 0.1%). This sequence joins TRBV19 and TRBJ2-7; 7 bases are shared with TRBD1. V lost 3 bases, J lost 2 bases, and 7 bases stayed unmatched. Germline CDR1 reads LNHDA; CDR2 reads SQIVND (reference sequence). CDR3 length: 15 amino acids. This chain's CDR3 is CASSMGDSPTYEQYF. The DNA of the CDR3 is TGTGCCAGTAGTATGGGGGACAGTCCCACCTACGAGCAGTACTTC.

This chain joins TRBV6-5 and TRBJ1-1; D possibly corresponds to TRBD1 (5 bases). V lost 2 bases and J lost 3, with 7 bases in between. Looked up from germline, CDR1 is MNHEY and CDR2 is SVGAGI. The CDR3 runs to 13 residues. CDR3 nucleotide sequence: TGTGCCAGCAGTTACAGCAGGGACACTGAAGCTTTCTTT. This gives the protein CASSYSRDTEAFF.

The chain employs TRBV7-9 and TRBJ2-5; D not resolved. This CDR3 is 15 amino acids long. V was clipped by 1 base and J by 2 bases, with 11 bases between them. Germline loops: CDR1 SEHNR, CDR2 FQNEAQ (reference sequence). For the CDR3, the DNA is TGTGCCAGCAGCTTAGGGTTGACAAAACAAGAGACCCAGTACTTC. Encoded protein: CASSLGLTKQETQYF.

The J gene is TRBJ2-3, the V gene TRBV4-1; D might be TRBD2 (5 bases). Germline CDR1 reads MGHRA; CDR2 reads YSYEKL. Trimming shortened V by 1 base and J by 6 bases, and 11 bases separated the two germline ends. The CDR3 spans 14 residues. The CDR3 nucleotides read TGCGCCAGCAGCCAAGCGGGAAGTAGGGATACGCAGTATTTT. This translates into CASSQAGSRDTQYF.

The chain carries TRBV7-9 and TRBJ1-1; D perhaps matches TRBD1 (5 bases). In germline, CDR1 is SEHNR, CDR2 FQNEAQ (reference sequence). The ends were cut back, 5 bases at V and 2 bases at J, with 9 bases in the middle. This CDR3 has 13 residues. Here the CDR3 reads CASSLQGNTEAFF. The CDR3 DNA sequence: TGTGCCAGCAGCCTCCAGGGAAACACTGAAGCTTTCTTT.

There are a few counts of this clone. The CDR3 reads CAWSVQLGPLYGYTF. CDR3 coding DNA: TGTGCCTGGAGTGTACAGTTGGGGCCCCTCTATGGCTACACCTTC. This chain joins TRBV30 and TRBJ1-2; tentatively, D is TRBD1 (5 bases). The germline V gene has CDR1 GTSNPN and CDR2 SVGIG (reference sequence). CDR3 length equals 15 residues. V lost 0 bases, J lost 4 bases, and 15 bases lay in between. Complete variable domain (other parts from reference TRBV30 and TRBJ1-2): SQTIHQWPATLVQPVGSPLSLECTVEGTSNPNLYWYRQAAGRGLQLLFYSVGIGQISSEVPQNLSASRPQDRQFILSSKKLLLSDSGFYLCAWSVQLGPLYGYTFGSGTRLTVV.

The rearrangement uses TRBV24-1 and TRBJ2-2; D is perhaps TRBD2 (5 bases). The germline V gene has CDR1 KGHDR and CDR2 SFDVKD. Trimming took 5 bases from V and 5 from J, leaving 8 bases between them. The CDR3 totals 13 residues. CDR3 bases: TGTGCCACCAGTGCCGGGGTGACCGGGGAGCTGTTTTTT. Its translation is CATSAGVTGELFF.

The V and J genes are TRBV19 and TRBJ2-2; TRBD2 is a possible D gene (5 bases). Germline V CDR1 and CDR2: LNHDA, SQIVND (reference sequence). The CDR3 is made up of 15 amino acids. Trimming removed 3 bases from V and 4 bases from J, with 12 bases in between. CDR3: CASSIDGGSTGELFF. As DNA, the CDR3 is TGTGCCAGTAGTATTGACGGAGGAAGCACCGGGGAGCTGTTTTTT.